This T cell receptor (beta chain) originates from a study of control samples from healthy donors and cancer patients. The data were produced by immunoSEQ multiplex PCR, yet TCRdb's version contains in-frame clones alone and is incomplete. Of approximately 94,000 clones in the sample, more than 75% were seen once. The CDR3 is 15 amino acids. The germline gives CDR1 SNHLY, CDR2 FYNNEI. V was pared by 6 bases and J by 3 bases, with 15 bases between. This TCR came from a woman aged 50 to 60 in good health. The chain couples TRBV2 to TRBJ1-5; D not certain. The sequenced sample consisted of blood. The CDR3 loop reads CASRLGPTFNQPQHF. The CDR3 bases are TGTGCCAGCAGACTCGGACCGACATTCAATCAGCCCCAGCATTTT. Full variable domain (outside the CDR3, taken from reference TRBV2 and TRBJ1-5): EPEVTQTPSHQVTQMGQEVILRCVPISNHLYFYWYRQILGQKVEFLVSFYNNEISEKSEIFDDQFSVERPDGSNFTLKIRSTKLEDSAMYFCASRLGPTFNQPQHFGDGTRLSIL.